This passage covers 29 T cell receptor beta chains from one sample sequenced in a study of blood T cell repertoires in COVID-19. Sequenced by immunoSEQ multiplex PCR; TCRdb stores in-frame clones only, minus some. The repertoire holds approximately 74,000 clones, with 88% as singletons. The sequencing input was peripheral blood. The receptors stem from a man aged 70-80 years with acute or convalescent COVID-19.

The chain couples TRBV6-1 to TRBJ1-2; TRBD1 matches at 8 bases. The ends lost 3 bases at V and 8 bases at J; junction bases unmatched: 8. Germline lookup yields CDR1 MNHNS and CDR2 SASEGT. This CDR3 is built from 14 residues. The CDR3 region is CASSEVTGARGYTF. The CDR3 coding sequence is TGTGCCAGCAGTGAGGTGACAGGGGCTAGAGGCTACACCTTC.

The chain employs TRBV7-3 and TRBJ2-3; perhaps TRBD2 as D (6 bases). This CDR3 comprises 14 residues. In germline, CDR1 is SGHTA, CDR2 FQGTGA. V lost 1 base and J 5 bases, leaving 10 bases between the germline ends. The CDR3: CASSLRPAGDTQYF. CDR3 nucleotides: TGTGCCAGCAGCTTAAGGCCAGCGGGAGATACGCAGTATTTT.

This sequence joins TRBV11-2 and TRBJ2-1; 8 bases fit TRBD2. The CDR3 consists of 15 residues. Germline V CDR1 and CDR2: SGHAT, FQNNGV. Trimming removed 5 bases from V and 9 bases from J; junction bases left unmatched: 12. CDR3 DNA: TGTGCCAGCAGCGCAACGACTAGCGTTTGGGGTGAGCAGTTCTTC. It translates to CASSATTSVWGEQFF.

The rearrangement uses TRBV7-3 and TRBJ2-7; 7 bases map to TRBD1. The CDR3 runs to 15 residues. CDR1 is SGHTA and CDR2 is FQGTGA in the germline V gene. V gave up 4 bases and J gave up 6 bases; unmatched junction bases: 12. The CDR3 DNA is TGTGCCAGCAGCTCGCGACCGACAGGGATAGGCGAGCAGTACTTC. This translates into CASSSRPTGIGEQYF.

The gene calls are TRBV29-1 and TRBJ2-7; D uncertain. Germline assignment: CDR1 SQVTM and CDR2 ANQGSEA. V gave up 4 bases and J gave up 4 bases, with 8 bases separating them. This CDR3 contains 11 residues. The CDR3 nucleotides read TGCAGCGTTGCCACGACTTACGAGCAGTACTTC. This codes for CSVATTYEQYF.

CDR3 loop: CASRLTSGGYEQYF. The CDR3 DNA reads as TGCGCCAGCCGGCTGACTAGCGGAGGTTACGAGCAGTACTTC. The chain joins TRBV10-2 to TRBJ2-7; 9 bases fit TRBD2. The junction had 9 bases not matched to a gene; V was cut back by 8 bases and J by 4 bases. The length of the CDR3 is 14 residues. Germline lookup yields CDR1 WSHSY and CDR2 SAAADI.

CDR3 loop: CASAYYTEAFF. CDR3 DNA: TGTGCCAGCGCGTACTACACTGAAGCTTTCTTT. V is TRBV2 and J is TRBJ1-1; D uncertain. In germline, CDR1 is SNHLY, CDR2 FYNNEI. This CDR3 is built from 11 residues. V dropped 8 bases and J dropped 3 bases, with 7 bases sitting between them.

The chain has TRBV7-3 and TRBJ2-2; 7 nucleotides agree with TRBD1. The CDR3 runs 14 residues. Germline CDR1 SGHTA, CDR2 FQGTGA. The J segment lost 1 base and the V segment lost 5 bases, leaving 1 base of the junction unmatched. For the CDR3, the DNA is TGTGCCAGCAGCCGGACAGGGAACACCGGGGAGCTGTTTTTT. Amino acids: CASSRTGNTGELFF.

V gene TRBV30 combines with J gene TRBJ1-3, with unresolved D. V shed 2 bases and J shed 0 bases, with 11 bases lying between them. Germline assignment: CDR1 GTSNPN and CDR2 SVGIG (reference sequence). The CDR3 runs 15 residues. The CDR3 loop reads CAWSRGKSSGNTIYF. In nucleotides, the CDR3 is TGTGCCTGGAGTAGAGGAAAGAGCTCTGGAAACACCATATATTTT.

This chain joins TRBV15 and TRBJ2-7, with 8 nucleotides matching TRBD2. CDR3 length equals 20 residues. J lost 4 bases, V lost 0 bases, and 20 bases had no gene match. Germline values: CDR1 LNHNV, CDR2 YYDKDF (reference sequence). The CDR3 region is CATSRDRGVFSSGTLYEQYF. The CDR3, as DNA: TGTGCCACCAGCAGAGATCGCGGGGTTTTTAGTAGCGGGACCCTTTACGAGCAGTACTTC.

This rearrangement joins TRBV6-2 or TRBV6-3 to TRBJ1-2; tentatively, D is TRBD1 (5 bases). V lost 6 bases, J lost 4 bases, and 15 bases lay in between. Germline CDR1 MNHEY, CDR2 SVGEGT. The CDR3 has 14 residues. The CDR3 reads CASSRGGGAYGYTF. As DNA, the CDR3 is TGTGCCAGCAGCCGGGGCGGCGGAGCCTATGGCTACACCTTC.

The V and J genes are TRBV5-4 and TRBJ2-3, with 11 nucleotides matching TRBD2. V lost 4 bases and J lost 5; bases outside the gene matches: 12. Germline values: CDR1 SGHNT, CDR2 YYREEE (reference sequence). The CDR3 has 17 residues. CDR3: CASSILAGTSGLDTQYF. The CDR3 DNA sequence: TGTGCCAGCAGCATTCTTGCGGGGACTAGCGGACTAGATACGCAGTATTTT.

The chain recombines TRBV6-5 with TRBJ2-2, with D possibly TRBD1 on 5 matching bases. Germline V lookup: CDR1 MNHEY, CDR2 SVGAGI. V lost 5 bases and J lost 10, with 14 bases in between. The CDR3 covers 13 residues. Written as DNA, the CDR3 is TGTGCCAGCAGTCTCCAGGGAAGGGAGGAGCTGTTTTTT. This encodes CASSLQGREELFF.

DNA for the CDR3: TGCGCCAGCAGCTGGGGTACAACAGGGACGAATTCACCCCTCCACTTT. Encoded protein: CASSWGTTGTNSPLHF. The chain combines TRBV5-1 with TRBJ1-6; perhaps TRBD1 as D (6 bases). Germline values: CDR1 SGHRS, CDR2 YFSETQ. V was clipped by 3 bases and J by 7 bases, with 17 bases between them. This CDR3 region has 16 residues.

This chain joins TRBV7-6 and TRBJ2-7, with 8 bases aligning to TRBD1. The ends lost 5 bases at V and 4 bases at J; junction bases unmatched: 10. Germline V gives CDR1 SGHVS, CDR2 FNYEAQ. CDR3 size: 15 residues. In nucleotides, the CDR3 is TGTGCCAGCAGCACGAGGACAGGGTCGGGTTACGAGCAGTACTTC. As protein: CASSTRTGSGYEQYF.

This sequence joins TRBV4-3 and TRBJ2-1, with 13 positions matching TRBD2. Germline V lookup: CDR1 LGHNA, CDR2 YSLEER. Trimming removed 4 bases from V and 6 bases from J; junction bases left unmatched: 12. The CDR3 sequence is 18 residues long. CDR3 in DNA: TGCGCCAGCAGCCCTCGCACAATACTAGCGGGAGGGCCCAATGAGCAGTTCTTC. This gives the protein CASSPRTILAGGPNEQFF.

This sequence joins TRBV6-5 and TRBJ1-2, with TRBD1 matching over 7 bases. The junction had 9 bases not matched to a gene; V was cut back by 5 bases and J by 6 bases. Per the germline V gene, CDR1 is MNHEY and CDR2 is SVGAGI. The CDR3 extends over 14 amino acids. The CDR3 region is CASSLQGNLDGYTF. Here the CDR3 DNA reads TGTGCCAGCAGTCTACAGGGGAATTTAGATGGCTACACCTTC.

The chain couples TRBV4-1 to TRBJ2-5; TRBD2 matches at 12 bases. Germline loops: CDR1 MGHRA, CDR2 YSYEKL. Losses at the gene ends were 4 bases for V and 5 bases for J; bases not matched to a gene: 11. The CDR3 sequence is 17 residues long. For the CDR3, the DNA is TGCGCCAGCAGCCGAACGGGACTAGCGGGTATCGTGGAGACCCAGTACTTC. Protein: CASSRTGLAGIVETQYF.

The chain joins TRBV25-1 to TRBJ2-6; a weak D match, TRBD1 (6 bases). V lost 3 bases, J lost 0 bases, and 6 bases lay in between. Per the germline V gene, CDR1 is MGHDK and CDR2 is SYGVNS. The CDR3 covers 15 residues. The CDR3 here is CASSEGHSGANVLTF. The DNA for the CDR3 is TGTGCCAGCAGTGAGGGACACTCTGGGGCCAACGTCCTGACTTTC.

The rearrangement links TRBV28 to TRBJ2-7; D gene unclear. CDR1 and CDR2 (germline): MDHEN, SYDVKM. This CDR3 region has 13 residues. V was cut by 3 bases and J by 1 base, with 7 bases left in between. CDR3 DNA sequence: TGTGCCAGCAGTTTTGAGGATTCCTACGAGCAGTACTTC. Residues: CASSFEDSYEQYF.

DNA for the CDR3: TGTGCCAGCTCAACCTCCGGACAGAACACTGAAGCTTTCTTT. Encoded protein: CASSTSGQNTEAFF. V is TRBV18 and J is TRBJ1-1; tentatively, D is TRBD1 (5 bases). V was clipped by 5 bases and J by 1 base, with 11 bases between them. Germline CDR1 reads KGHSH; CDR2 reads LQKENI. CDR3 length: 14 amino acids. Full variable domain (rest looked up from reference TRBV18 and TRBJ1-1): NAGVMQNPRHLVRRRGQEARLRCSPMKGHSHVYWYRQLPEEGLKFMVYLQKENIIDESGMPKERFSAEFPKEGPSILRIQQVVRGDSAAYFCASSTSGQNTEAFFGQGTRLTVV.

The chain combines TRBV5-5 with TRBJ1-2; a weak D match, TRBD1 (6 bases). The ends were cut back, 4 bases at V and 8 bases at J, with 15 bases in the middle. CDR3 length: 13 amino acids. Germline V lookup: CDR1 SGHKS, CDR2 YYEKEE (reference sequence). Here the CDR3 DNA reads TGTGCCAGCAGCATCCTACAGGGTGACGGCTACACCTTC. Translating it yields CASSILQGDGYTF.

The chain couples TRBV6-2 or TRBV6-3 to TRBJ2-5, with D tentatively TRBD2 (6 bases). CDR3 length: 13 amino acids. V dropped 1 base and J dropped 5 bases, with 8 bases sitting between them. CDR1 MNHEY and CDR2 SVGEGT come from the germline V gene. CDR3 residues: CASSYWEAETQYF. For the CDR3, the DNA is TGTGCCAGCAGTTACTGGGAGGCGGAGACCCAGTACTTC.

The rearrangement uses TRBV6-5 and TRBJ2-5, with 8 bases identical to TRBD1. Trimming removed 6 bases from V and 1 base from J; junction bases left unmatched: 4. Germline-derived CDR1 and CDR2 are MNHEY and SVGAGI. The CDR3 is 14 amino acids. This CDR3 is CASSLDRAQETQYF. CDR3 coding DNA: TGTGCCAGCAGCTTGGACAGGGCCCAAGAGACCCAGTACTTC.

This rearrangement joins TRBV20-1 to TRBJ1-2; D ambiguous. Germline assignment: CDR1 DFQATT and CDR2 SNEGSKA (reference sequence). This CDR3 is built from 12 residues. Trimming stripped 3 bases from V and 5 bases from J, with 10 bases between. The DNA of the CDR3 is TGCAGTGCTAGTTATGCGGAGTATGGCTACACCTTC. It yields the protein CSASYAEYGYTF.

This clone was counted once. The chain joins TRBV27 to TRBJ2-7; D might be TRBD2 (6 bases). CDR3 length: 14 residues. Germline values: CDR1 MNHEY, CDR2 SMNVEV (reference sequence). V was cut by 4 bases and J by 2 bases, with 12 bases left in between. The CDR3: CASSSLADAYEQYF. The CDR3 coding sequence is TGTGCCAGCAGTTCACTAGCTGATGCCTACGAGCAGTACTTC.

CDR3 nucleotides: TGTGCCAGCAGTTACACCCCAGGGTCAAGGAATAATTCACCCCTCCACTTT. Its protein product is CASSYTPGSRNNSPLHF. The gene calls are TRBV6-2 or TRBV6-3 and TRBJ1-6; tentative D call: TRBD1 (5 bases). The germline gives CDR1 MNHEY, CDR2 SVGEGT. The germline V and J ends were trimmed by 2 bases and 5 bases, with 16 bases remaining between them. The CDR3 has 17 residues.

The CDR3 loop is CASFKANTEAFF. CDR3 coding DNA: TGTGCCAGCTTCAAAGCGAACACTGAAGCTTTCTTT. The gene calls are TRBV6-5 and TRBJ1-1; D is undetermined. Between the trimmed V and J ends, which lost 8 bases and 1 base, there was a span of 8 bases. CDR3 length equals 12 residues. Germline V gives CDR1 MNHEY, CDR2 SVGAGI.

J is TRBJ1-5 and V is TRBV28; weak D call: TRBD1 (5 bases). CDR1 MDHEN and CDR2 SYDVKM come from the germline V gene. Trimming left V 2 bases short and J 1 base short, with 6 bases between. This CDR3 is 14 amino acids long. The CDR3 nucleotides read TGTGCCAGCAGTTTAACAGGCAGCAATCAGCCCCAGCATTTT. As protein: CASSLTGSNQPQHF.